One and the same sample provided the 7 T cell receptor beta chains below, sequenced in a study of T cell repertoires in ileal Crohn's disease. Clones were read by immunoSEQ multiplex PCR, and TCRdb kept only the in-frame ones, dropping some. Here the sample spans more than 11,000 clones, nearly 90% being singletons. Input material: ileal tissue. The receptors here all came from an adult with Crohn's disease.

V gene TRBV15 combines with J gene TRBJ1-5; TRBD1 agrees at 11 bases. J lost 6 bases, V lost 2 bases, and 9 bases had no gene match. This CDR3 has 17 residues. CDR1 LNHNV and CDR2 YYDKDF come from the germline V gene (reference sequence). The CDR3 sequence is CATSRTQRTGGPQPQHF. For the CDR3, the DNA is TGTGCCACCAGCAGAACCCAGAGGACAGGGGGCCCTCAGCCCCAGCATTTT. Using reference TRBV15 and TRBJ1-5 for the parts outside the CDR3, the full variable domain is DAMVIQNPRYQVTQFGKPVTLSCSQTLNHNVMYWYQQKSSQAPKLLFHYYDKDFNNEADTPDNFQSRRPNTSFCFLDIRSPGLGDTAMYLCATSRTQRTGGPQPQHFGDGTRLSIL.

The table lists this clone with a count of one. V is TRBV10-1 and J is TRBJ1-1; D gene ambiguous. The V gene lost 1 base and the J gene lost 5 bases, with 11 bases spanning the gap. The CDR3 covers 14 residues. Germline CDR1 is WNHNN and CDR2 is SYGVQD (reference sequence). CDR3 DNA sequence: TGCGCCAGCAGTGAGTACCGGGGAGGGACTGAAGCTTTCTTT. It is translated as CASSEYRGGTEAFF.

This chain links TRBV2 with TRBJ1-1; no clear D. The CDR3 consists of 14 residues. Trimming cost V 7 bases and J 6 bases, with 18 bases left between them. Germline V CDR1 and CDR2: SNHLY, FYNNEI. The CDR3 nucleotides are TGTGCCAGCATCCCCGCGGAGAGTTTGTCTGAAGCTTTCTTT. It translates to CASIPAESLSEAFF.

The chain combines TRBV4-1 with TRBJ1-6; D remains ambiguous. CDR3 size: 18 residues. The V and J ends lost 6 bases and 5 bases respectively, with 23 bases between them. Germline V CDR1 and CDR2: MGHRA, YSYEKL. The CDR3 bases are TGCGCCAGCAGTCGAAACCGTGAGGAACTACTAAATAATTCACCCCTCCACTTT. This encodes CASSRNREELLNNSPLHF.

This clone was picked up a small number of times. J is TRBJ2-5 and V is TRBV29-1, with D perhaps TRBD1 (5 bases). The CDR3 covers 15 residues. Per germline, CDR1 SQVTM and CDR2 ANQGSEA. V lost 3 bases, J lost 5 bases, and 19 bases lay in between. In DNA, the CDR3 is TGCAGCGTTGACCAAAGGGGCCCCGTAACGGAGACCCAGTACTTC. Translation gives CSVDQRGPVTETQYF.

The chain carries TRBV2 and TRBJ2-5, with unresolved D. From germline, CDR1 is SNHLY and CDR2 FYNNEI. The CDR3 length is 12 residues. Trimming took off 6 bases at V and 7 bases at J, with 12 bases between the two ends. CDR3 sequence reads: CASSQRLGTQYF. The CDR3 coding sequence is TGTGCCAGCAGCCAGCGACTCGGGACCCAGTACTTC.

The count of this clone is one. The gene calls are TRBV6-5 and TRBJ1-6, with D unclear. V lost 5 bases and J 10 bases, leaving 9 bases between the germline ends. The germline V gene has CDR1 MNHEY and CDR2 SVGAGI. This CDR3 region has 12 residues. The CDR3 coding sequence is TGTGCCAGCAGTGTTTTACAGTCACCCCTCCACTTT. This encodes CASSVLQSPLHF.